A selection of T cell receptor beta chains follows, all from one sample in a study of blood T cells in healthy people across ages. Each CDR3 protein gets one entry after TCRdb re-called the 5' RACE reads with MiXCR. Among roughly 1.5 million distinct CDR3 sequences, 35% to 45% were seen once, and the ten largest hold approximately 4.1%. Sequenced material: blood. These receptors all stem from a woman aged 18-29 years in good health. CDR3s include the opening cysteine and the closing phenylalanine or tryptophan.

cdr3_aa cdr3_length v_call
CSARSPRQGWEKLFF 15 TRBV20-1
CASSLATGEDTQYF 14 TRBV7-3
CASSHPGGLYGYTF 14 TRBV4-1
CASRRLDNEQFF 12 TRBV12-3/TRBV12-4
CSASGKMNTEAFF 13 TRBV20-1
CASSSGTTAEAFF 13 TRBV12-3/TRBV12-4
CASSLYPVVQETQYF 15 TRBV7-2
CASSLGGYSAFSTDTQYF 18 TRBV27
CASSQENRQTKTQYF 15 TRBV4-3
CASSLAGGRRGEAFF 15 TRBV7-9
CASSPGGGTGNQPQHF 16 TRBV6-6
CATSDWEDSYNEQFF 15 TRBV24-1
CASSQGLAGVSTNEQFF 17 TRBV4-1
CASSKQGYGTEAFF 14 TRBV18
CASSYSGQGATNEKLFF 17 TRBV6-5
CASSFGQGRDTIYF 14 TRBV7-9
CASSGTDRGWYEQYF 15 TRBV11-2
CASSAGEGSYNEQFF 15 TRBV9
CASTQVAEAFF 11 TRBV7-9
CASSTILRMNTEAFF 15 TRBV13
CASSRPDGDGYTF 13 TRBV7-9
CASSPDRGISYGYTF 15 TRBV11-1
CASSLGVVGNTEAFF 15 TRBV7-9
CSARLSSANYEQYF 14 TRBV20-1
CASSLSQGHYGYTF 14 TRBV27
CTSSLDGYGYTF 12 TRBV12-3/TRBV12-4
CSAQTSGGPTEYEQYF 16 TRBV20-1
CSARGRRDSHQETQYF 16 TRBV20-1
CASSQDPVSINEKLFF 16 TRBV4-2
CASSGLLNEQFF 12 TRBV6-2/TRBV6-3
CASREDRGTLYGYTF 15 TRBV27
CASSQDPRLVQYF 13 TRBV4-3
CASSPPSDYGYTF 13 TRBV18
CASSEARMNTEAFF 14 TRBV2
CASSLDASGYGYTF 14 TRBV5-1
CASSLGTETNEQFF 14 TRBV12-3/TRBV12-4
CASSQETGDTGELFF 15 TRBV4-2
CASNSRAGYYNEQFF 15 TRBV27
CASSFRDRGLPYSNQPQHF 19 TRBV12-3/TRBV12-4
CASSLRVGTSGNYEQYF 17 TRBV7-2
CASILRGGTGNNEQFF 16 TRBV6-2/TRBV6-3
CAWSGVGEQYF 11 TRBV30
CASSVTTSPLHF 12 TRBV2
CASSSEQGLVEKLFF 15 TRBV11-2
CASSQPREEQYF 12 TRBV4-1